Below are 28 T cell receptor beta chains sequenced from a single sample in a study of TIL therapy for anti-PD-1-resistant metastatic lung cancer. The immunoSEQ assay was v3. TCRdb's table, derived via immunoSEQ multiplex PCR, lists solely in-frame clones and lacks some. Counted here are around 50,000 clones, more than 60% occurring once; the ten biggest clones make up about 1.8%. The time point is: pre-treatment sample, taken before nivolumab and TIL therapy. The sequencing here drew on blood, taken at baseline. These receptors came from a person aged 25-85 years with non-small cell lung cancer.

The chain joins TRBV7-2 to TRBJ2-3; tentative D call: TRBD2 (5 bases). Germline V lookup: CDR1 SGHTA, CDR2 FQGNSA. The V and J ends lost 4 bases and 4 bases respectively, with 12 bases between them. This CDR3 has 14 amino acids. The CDR3 nucleotides read TGTGCCAGCAGCTCCGGACGGGGTCCAGATACGCAGTATTTT. It codes for CASSSGRGPDTQYF.

This clone occurred once. This chain links TRBV15 with TRBJ1-4, with a weak D call TRBD1 (5 bases). The CDR3 covers 15 residues. From germline, CDR1 is LNHNV and CDR2 YYDKDF (reference sequence). The V gene lost 4 bases and the J gene lost 7 bases, with 16 bases spanning the gap. The CDR3 is CATSNQRGETEKLFF. The CDR3 DNA reads as TGTGCCACCAGCAACCAAAGGGGCGAGACTGAAAAACTGTTTTTT.

The CDR3 region is CASSLQPGLAGYNEQFF. In DNA form, the CDR3 reads TGTGCCAGCAGCTTACAGCCCGGACTAGCGGGTTACAATGAGCAGTTCTTC. This chain links TRBV7-2 with TRBJ2-1; TRBD2 agrees at 11 bases. Losses at the gene ends were 2 bases for V and 4 bases for J; bases not matched to a gene: 7. CDR3 length: 17 residues. The germline V gene has CDR1 SGHTA and CDR2 FQGNSA.

This clone showed up just a few times. J is TRBJ2-7 and V is TRBV7-9; D is unresolved. The CDR3 loop spans 13 amino acids. V was cut by 5 bases and J by 4 bases, with 12 bases left in between. Germline values: CDR1 SEHNR, CDR2 FQNEAQ (reference sequence). The CDR3 reads CASSPRPEYEQYF. The CDR3 DNA follows: TGTGCCAGCAGCCCCCGACCAGAATACGAGCAGTACTTC.

This clone was detected once. This chain joins TRBV7-8 and TRBJ2-3; TRBD1 agrees at 9 bases. Unmatched junction bases numbered 18, after V lost 3 bases and J lost 2 bases. CDR1 is SGHVS, CDR2 FQNEAQ, per germline. The CDR3 contains 20 residues. The CDR3 here is CASSLGWGQGIASVTDTQYF. The CDR3 nucleotides read TGTGCCAGCAGCTTGGGATGGGGACAGGGAATCGCTTCGGTCACAGATACGCAGTATTTT.

The chain joins TRBV19 to TRBJ2-1, with TRBD2 matching 15 bases. Trimming cost V 5 bases and J 10 bases; bases outside gene matches: 9. The CDR3 extends over 16 amino acids. Germline V CDR1 and CDR2: LNHDA, SQIVND (reference sequence). The CDR3 sequence is CASSPWTSGGAGEQFF. Here the CDR3 DNA reads TGTGCCAGTAGTCCCTGGACTAGCGGGGGGGCCGGGGAGCAGTTCTTC.

In this sample, this clone turned up a few times. The chain carries TRBV28 and TRBJ2-7, with TRBD1 matching 8 bases. Germline V lookup: CDR1 MDHEN, CDR2 SYDVKM. V gave up 4 bases and J gave up 5 bases; unmatched junction bases: 7. The CDR3 is 14 residues long. CDR3 nucleotide sequence: TGTGCCAGCAGTTCCCCGGACAGGGTAGACGAGCAGTACTTC. The encoded protein is CASSSPDRVDEQYF.

The chain links TRBV7-9 to TRBJ2-1, with TRBD1 identical over 7 bases. This CDR3 comprises 14 residues. The germline gives CDR1 SEHNR, CDR2 FQNEAQ (reference sequence). The V and J ends lost 5 bases and 4 bases, in that order; junction bases with no gene match: 5. The CDR3 region has the DNA TGTGCCAGCAGCCCGGGACAGAGGTACAATGAGCAGTTCTTC. Protein sequence: CASSPGQRYNEQFF.

This chain connects TRBV4-3 to TRBJ2-7; D tentatively reads TRBD1 or TRBD2 (5 bases each). V lost 0 bases and J 0 bases, leaving 12 bases between the germline ends. In germline, CDR1 is LGHNA, CDR2 YSLEER. The CDR3 has 16 residues. The CDR3 loop is CASSQDPRDLSYEQYF. The CDR3 nucleotides are TGCGCCAGCAGCCAAGATCCCCGGGACCTCTCCTACGAGCAGTACTTC.

This clone was seen a single time. The genes are TRBV28 and TRBJ2-7; 8 positions match TRBD1. CDR3 length equals 15 residues. CDR1 is MDHEN and CDR2 is SYDVKM in the germline V gene. The V segment lost 4 bases and the J segment 0 bases; nucleotides outside the gene matches: 5. The CDR3 DNA follows: TGTGCCAGCAGTTACCGGGACAGGCCCTCCTACGAGCAGTACTTC. This gives the protein CASSYRDRPSYEQYF. Complete variable domain (other parts from reference TRBV28 and TRBJ2-7): DVKVTQSSRYLVKRTGEKVFLECVQDMDHENMFWYRQDPGLGLRLIYFSYDVKMKEKGDIPEGYSVSREKKERFSLILESASTNQTSMYLCASSYRDRPSYEQYFGPGTRLTVT.

V is TRBV6-5 and J is TRBJ2-6; D may be TRBD1 (6 bases). CDR1 and CDR2 (germline): MNHEY, SVGAGI. CDR3 length: 16 residues. V lost 1 base to trimming and J lost 4 bases, with 11 bases between them. CDR3 nucleotide sequence: TGTGCCAGCAGTTACTATCAGGGGAACGGGGCCAACGTCCTGACTTTC. As protein: CASSYYQGNGANVLTF.

This clone was observed a few times. J is TRBJ1-3 and V is TRBV7-2; D is possibly TRBD1 (5 bases). The V gene lost 5 bases and the J gene lost 4 bases, with 18 bases spanning the gap. CDR1 SGHTA and CDR2 FQGNSA come from the germline V gene. CDR3 size: 16 residues. The CDR3 coding sequence is TGTGCCAGCAGCGGAAGCAGAGGAGGGGTGGGAAACACCATATATTTT. Protein product: CASSGSRGGVGNTIYF.

The CDR3 here is CASSLEQGTYNSPLHF. CDR3 DNA sequence: TGTGCCAGCAGCTTAGAACAGGGTACCTATAATTCACCCCTCCACTTT. This rearrangement joins TRBV7-9 to TRBJ1-6; possible D gene TRBD1, 6 bases. V was pared by 1 base and J by 2 bases, with 9 bases between. Germline CDR1 reads SEHNR; CDR2 reads FQNEAQ (reference sequence). There are 16 residues in the CDR3.

This sequence joins TRBV6-5 and TRBJ1-5; D is uncertain. The V end was cut by 5 bases, the J end by 4 bases, with 12 bases between. The CDR3 has 14 amino acids. Germline assignment: CDR1 MNHEY and CDR2 SVGAGI. This CDR3 reads CASSMAAKNQPQHF. CDR3 nucleotide sequence: TGTGCCAGCAGTATGGCGGCGAAAAATCAGCCCCAGCATTTT.

The J gene is TRBJ1-2, the V gene TRBV25-1; 8 positions agree with TRBD1. CDR1 and CDR2 (germline): MGHDK, SYGVNS. CDR3 size: 13 residues. V lost 2 bases and J lost 6; bases outside the gene matches: 2. CDR3: CASSERTGNGYTF. The CDR3 DNA reads TGTGCCAGCAGTGAACGGACAGGGAATGGCTACACCTTC.

This chain connects TRBV5-1 to TRBJ1-5; 7 positions agree with TRBD1. With 2 bases clipped from V and 6 bases from J, the junction kept 5 bases outside the gene matches. The CDR3 covers 14 residues. Germline-derived CDR1 and CDR2 are SGHRS and YFSETQ. The CDR3 reads CASSFGTEGQPQHF. DNA for the CDR3: TGCGCCAGCAGCTTTGGGACAGAGGGTCAGCCCCAGCATTTT.

The DNA for the CDR3 is TGTGCCAGCAGCTTATCACGGAGCTCCTACGAGCAGTACTTC. This translates into CASSLSRSSYEQYF. The chain couples TRBV7-2 to TRBJ2-7; no firm D call. The CDR3 is 14 residues long. Per the germline V gene, CDR1 is SGHTA and CDR2 is FQGNSA. With 2 bases removed from V and 0 bases from J, the gap between germline ends came to 8 bases.

This chain uses TRBV20-1 with TRBJ2-7; D unresolved. Trimming removed 6 bases from V and 4 bases from J, with 10 bases in between. This CDR3 is 11 amino acids long. CDR1 DFQATT and CDR2 SNEGSKA come from the germline V gene (reference sequence). This CDR3 is CSAGRRYEQYF. CDR3 DNA: TGCAGTGCCGGACGGCGATACGAGCAGTACTTC.

This chain links TRBV19 with TRBJ1-2; tentatively, D is TRBD1 (5 bases). Trimming shortened V by 3 bases and J by 2 bases, and 19 bases separated the two germline ends. Germline loops: CDR1 LNHDA, CDR2 SQIVND (reference sequence). This CDR3 spans 17 amino acids. This chain's CDR3 is CASSMGLRDGTNYGYTF. The CDR3 nucleotides are TGTGCCAGTAGTATGGGCCTCCGGGACGGAACCAACTATGGCTACACCTTC.

The gene calls are TRBV4-2 and TRBJ2-1; 10 positions agree with TRBD2. Germline assignment: CDR1 LGHNA and CDR2 YNFKEQ. V was pared by 4 bases and J by 6 bases, with 6 bases of the junction left unmatched. The CDR3 sequence is 15 residues long. The CDR3, as DNA: TGTGCCAGCAGCCTCCAGCGGGGGGGAGGCAATGAGCAGTTCTTC. Translation: CASSLQRGGGNEQFF.

The J gene is TRBJ2-5, the V gene TRBV9; the D is unclear. This CDR3 contains 15 residues. V was trimmed by 0 bases and J by 0 bases, leaving 9 bases between them. The germline CDR1 and CDR2 sequences are SGDLS and YYNGEE. The CDR3 nucleotides are TGTGCCAGCAGCGTAGAGGGCTACCACCAAGAGACCCAGTACTTC. This encodes CASSVEGYHQETQYF.

A few counts support this clone. The rearrangement joins TRBV6-6 to TRBJ1-5; TRBD1 might be the D (5 bases). Germline V lookup: CDR1 MNHNY, CDR2 SVGAGI (reference sequence). V lost 5 bases and J 1 base, leaving 9 bases between the germline ends. The length of the CDR3 is 14 residues. The CDR3 DNA follows: TGTGCCAGCAGTCCGGGGGGGAGCAATCAGCCCCAGCATTTT. Residues: CASSPGGSNQPQHF.

This clone was found once. One end of the junction fails to match germline, which may point to a read error. The CDR3 sequence is CASSYPPDRVSDEQYF. Written as DNA, the CDR3 is TGTGCCAGCAGCTACCCGCCCGACAGGGTCTCCGACGAGCAGTACTTC. This chain uses TRBV11-3 with TRBJ2-7; 7 nucleotides line up with TRBD1. The CDR3 covers 16 residues. In germline, CDR1 is SGHNT, CDR2 YENEEA.

The rearrangement uses TRBV19 and TRBJ2-3; the D gene is possibly TRBD2 (6 bases). The V end lost 5 bases, the J end lost 5 bases, and 14 bases lay between the germline ends. Per germline, CDR1 LNHDA and CDR2 SQIVND (reference sequence). The CDR3 contains 14 residues. Written as DNA, the CDR3 is TGTGCCAGTAGTTCTACTAGCTCTTTAGATACGCAGTATTTT. Translating gives CASSSTSSLDTQYF.

This clone occurred a few times. The V gene is TRBV10-1, the J gene TRBJ2-3; 14 bases fit TRBD2. V was pared by 2 bases and J by 3 bases, with 4 bases of the junction left unmatched. This CDR3 is 17 amino acids long. Germline CDR1 WNHNN, CDR2 SYGVQD (reference sequence). The chain's CDR3 is CASSETTSGGATDTQYF. CDR3 coding DNA: TGCGCCAGCAGTGAGACGACTAGCGGGGGGGCAACAGATACGCAGTATTTT.

The chain has TRBV28 and TRBJ1-3, with TRBD1 identical over 9 bases. V dropped 8 bases and J dropped 4; count of bases not matched to a gene: 6. CDR1 MDHEN and CDR2 SYDVKM come from the germline V gene. This CDR3 spans 14 amino acids. The CDR3 sequence: CASWDRVIGNTIYF. The CDR3 coding sequence is TGTGCCAGCTGGGACAGGGTTATCGGAAACACCATATATTTT. Full variable domain (rest looked up from reference TRBV28 and TRBJ1-3): DVKVTQSSRYLVKRTGEKVFLECVQDMDHENMFWYRQDPGLGLRLIYFSYDVKMKEKGDIPEGYSVSREKKERFSLILESASTNQTSMYLCASWDRVIGNTIYFGEGSWLTVV.

The chain employs TRBV5-1 and TRBJ2-3; 16 bases agree with TRBD2. The trim removed 3 bases at V and 3 bases at J, leaving 16 bases unmatched. The germline V gene has CDR1 SGHRS and CDR2 YFSETQ. This CDR3 contains 21 residues. In nucleotides, the CDR3 is TGCGCCAGCAGCTCGAGCCCCGGGACTAGCGGGAGGGCGGGGCCAACAGATACGCAGTATTTT. It specifies CASSSSPGTSGRAGPTDTQYF.

The rearrangement uses TRBV4-3 and TRBJ2-1; D gene uncertain. The CDR3 loop spans 18 amino acids. Germline V gene lookup returns CDR1 LGHNA and CDR2 YSLEER. Deletions cut 0 bases from V and 2 bases from J, with 17 bases between. The CDR3 spells CASSQDFTRSIPYNEQFF. CDR3 nucleotides: TGCGCCAGCAGCCAAGATTTCACGCGGAGCATACCCTACAATGAGCAGTTCTTC.